The 30 T cell receptor beta chains listed next were all sequenced from one sample in a study of shared clonotypes between healthy human individuals. Sequenced by immunoSEQ multiplex PCR; TCRdb stores in-frame clones only, minus some. The sample gives 2,500,000 or so clones, roughly 93% of which show up once; approximately 0.37% is in the top ten. Input material: naive CD4+ T cells from PBMCs. Sample subset: CD45RA+ positively selected. Receptors were obtained from a man aged 18-30 years in good health. Some clones in this sample may be carry-over from other donors' samples.

This rearrangement joins TRBV18 to TRBJ2-5; D gene uncertain. The ends were cut back, 1 base at V and 2 bases at J, with 23 bases in the middle. Germline V gene sequence: CDR1 KGHSH, CDR2 LQKENI. The CDR3 covers 19 residues. The CDR3 is CASSPLSLLYGSGQETQYF. The CDR3 coding sequence is TGTGCCAGCTCACCACTGAGCTTGTTATATGGGTCTGGGCAAGAGACCCAGTACTTC.

The chain employs TRBV29-1 and TRBJ2-7; a possible D gene is TRBD1 (6 bases). Germline loops: CDR1 SQVTM, CDR2 ANQGSEA. The length of the CDR3 is 14 residues. V lost 4 bases, J lost 2 bases, and 15 bases lay in between. CDR3 sequence (DNA): TGCAGCGTTGCCACTCCGGACAGAGCCTACGAGCAGTACTTC. This sequence encodes CSVATPDRAYEQYF.

The sample holds a few counts of this clone. V usage is TRBV30 and J usage is TRBJ1-1, with D uncertain. V lost 6 bases to trimming and J lost 1 base, with 6 bases between them. Germline V lookup: CDR1 GTSNPN, CDR2 SVGIG (reference sequence). CDR3 size: 11 residues. The CDR3 sequence: CACRQNTEAFF. CDR3 coding DNA: TGTGCCTGCCGACAGAACACTGAAGCTTTCTTT.

This clone came up once. This chain links TRBV2 with TRBJ2-7; weak D call: TRBD1 (6 bases). Trimming took 5 bases from V and 3 from J, leaving 14 bases between them. Germline CDR1 SNHLY, CDR2 FYNNEI. There are 14 residues in the CDR3. The CDR3 DNA sequence: TGTGCCAGCAGTACCCGGACAGTCCTCTACGAGCAGTACTTC. Protein product: CASSTRTVLYEQYF.

The V gene is TRBV6-5, the J gene TRBJ2-1; TRBD1 matches 8 bases. Germline V gene data show CDR1 as MNHEY and CDR2 as SVGAGI. The CDR3 contains 15 residues. J was trimmed by 4 bases and V by 4 bases; bases with no gene match: 6. The CDR3 loop reads CASSSTGTGYNEQFF. The DNA of the CDR3 is TGTGCCAGCAGTTCTACCGGGACAGGTTACAATGAGCAGTTCTTC.

The V gene is TRBV5-1, the J gene TRBJ2-7; 8 nucleotides line up with TRBD1. There are 14 residues in the CDR3. After removal of 4 bases from V and 5 bases from J, the junction contained 8 bases not matched to a gene. CDR1 and CDR2 from the germline V gene are SGHRS and YFSETQ. This CDR3 is CASSMDRERDEQYF. The CDR3 bases are TGCGCCAGCAGCATGGACAGGGAACGGGACGAGCAGTACTTC.

The J gene is TRBJ2-3, the V gene TRBV4-2; a possible D gene is TRBD2 (5 bases). The germline V gene encodes CDR1 LGHNA and CDR2 YNFKEQ. V was trimmed by 0 bases and J by 1 base, leaving 11 bases between them. CDR3 length: 16 residues. The CDR3 spells CASSQERDWGTDTQYF. The CDR3 DNA follows: TGTGCCAGCAGCCAAGAGAGGGATTGGGGCACAGATACGCAGTATTTT.

This clone was seen a handful of times. The rearrangement uses TRBV6-9 and TRBJ1-6; D unresolved. The germline V gene encodes CDR1 MNHGY and CDR2 SVAAGI. Trimming cost V 3 bases and J 0 bases, with 18 bases left between them. The CDR3 loop spans 19 amino acids. For the CDR3, the DNA is TGTGCCAGCAGTTACCCCCCGTGCCACCGGAGCTCCTATAATTCACCCCTCCACTTT. Protein: CASSYPPCHRSSYNSPLHF.

The gene calls are TRBV7-2 and TRBJ2-3; 8 bases align to TRBD2. V lost 7 bases, J lost 3 bases, and 9 bases stayed unmatched. Germline CDR1 reads SGHTA; CDR2 reads FQGNSA. CDR3 length: 15 amino acids. CDR3 nucleotide sequence: TGTGCCAGCAACCGTGGAAGCGGGAGTACAGATACGCAGTATTTT. Amino acids: CASNRGSGSTDTQYF. Supplemented by reference TRBV7-2 and TRBJ2-3, the full variable domain reads GAGVSQSPSNKVTEKGKDVELRCDPISGHTALYWYRQSLGQGLEFLIYFQGNSAPDKSGLPSDRFSAERTGGSVSTLTIQRTQQEDSAVYLCASNRGSGSTDTQYFGPGTRLTVL.

The chain recombines TRBV14 with TRBJ2-5; 11 nucleotides line up with TRBD1. The CDR3 totals 15 residues. Germline V lookup: CDR1 SGHDN, CDR2 FVKESK. Losses at the gene ends were 4 bases for V and 5 bases for J; bases not matched to a gene: 6. In nucleotides, the CDR3 is TGTGCCAGCAGCCGGACAGGGGGCAAGTGGGAGACCCAGTACTTC. Protein product: CASSRTGGKWETQYF.

The CDR3 DNA is TGTGCCAGCAGTCCGACAGGGGCCCCTAATGAAAAACTGTTTTTT. Its translation: CASSPTGAPNEKLFF. J is TRBJ1-4 and V is TRBV2, with 8 bases aligning to TRBD1. From germline, CDR1 is SNHLY and CDR2 FYNNEI. Germline trimming cut 5 bases from V and 3 bases from J; bases unmatched to any gene: 5. The CDR3 spans 15 residues.

The chain recombines TRBV6-6 with TRBJ1-2; maybe TRBD1 (5 bases). Germline-derived CDR1 and CDR2 are MNHNY and SVGAGI (reference sequence). Deletions cut 7 bases from V and 5 bases from J, with 17 bases between. The CDR3 spans 14 residues. CDR3 in amino acids: CASIFSGQSYGYTF. The DNA of the CDR3 is TGTGCCAGCATTTTTTCAGGGCAGAGTTATGGCTACACCTTC.

The J gene is TRBJ2-7, the V gene TRBV4-1; D is possibly TRBD1 or TRBD2 (5 bases each). V was shortened by 4 bases and J by 5 bases, with 21 bases between the two germline ends. Germline-derived CDR1 and CDR2 are MGHRA and YSYEKL. The CDR3 covers 16 residues. CDR3 in amino acids: CASSPSGTPRVHEQYF. The CDR3 bases are TGCGCCAGCAGCCCATCCGGGACCCCGAGGGTCCACGAGCAGTACTTC.

This clone showed up just once. V and J are TRBV7-3 and TRBJ1-1; 11 bases align to TRBD1. CDR1 and CDR2 from the germline V gene are SGHTA and FQGTGA. The CDR3 has 13 residues. The junction had 4 bases not matched to a gene; V was cut back by 5 bases and J by 8 bases. CDR3 nucleotides: TGTGCCAGCAGCCCCCGGACAGGGGGCGAAGCTTTCTTT. This gives the protein CASSPRTGGEAFF.

Points on this clone: Different DNA sequences within this sample yield the same CDR3. The J gene is TRBJ2-3, the V gene TRBV5-1, with TRBD2 matching over 10 bases. The CDR3 contains 16 residues. V lost 4 bases to trimming and J lost 0 bases; unmatched junction nucleotides: 5. Germline-derived CDR1 and CDR2 are SGHRS and YFSETQ. The CDR3 region is CASSPRLAGSTDTQYF. The CDR3 nucleotides read TGCGCCAGCAGCCCCCGACTAGCGGGTAGCACAGATACGCAGTATTTT.

The chain joins TRBV6-5 to TRBJ1-3; D unresolved. Trimming stripped 2 bases from V and 4 bases from J, with 15 bases between. This CDR3 is 16 amino acids long. Germline V CDR1 and CDR2: MNHEY, SVGAGI. The CDR3 sequence: CASSYGYRGSGNTIYF. The CDR3 DNA reads TGTGCCAGCAGTTACGGGTACAGAGGATCAGGAAACACCATATATTTT.

This clone was observed a single time. J is TRBJ2-1 and V is TRBV7-3, with TRBD2 identical over 8 bases. The V gene's germline CDR1 is SGHTA and CDR2 FQGTGA. Trimming removed 3 bases from V and 2 bases from J; junction bases left unmatched: 12. The CDR3 is 18 residues long. The CDR3 loop is CASSFRGSGSSPYNEQFF. In DNA, the CDR3 is TGTGCCAGCAGCTTCAGGGGAAGCGGGAGCTCCCCCTACAATGAGCAGTTCTTC.

The genes are TRBV7-9 and TRBJ1-2; D is possibly TRBD1 (5 bases). Trimming stripped 5 bases from V and 4 bases from J, with 17 bases between. This CDR3 spans 15 amino acids. Germline V lookup: CDR1 SEHNR, CDR2 FQNEAQ (reference sequence). The CDR3 sequence: CASSPLVTEGYGYTF. The CDR3 DNA reads TGTGCCAGCAGCCCTTTGGTGACAGAGGGCTATGGCTACACCTTC.

The V and J genes are TRBV5-1 and TRBJ2-7; D remains unclear. The CDR3 sequence is 12 residues long. Germline CDR1 SGHRS, CDR2 YFSETQ. Trimming removed 2 bases at V and 5 bases at J, with 8 bases between. In DNA, the CDR3 is TGCGCCAGCAGCTTAGGGCCCCACGAGCAGTACTTC. This translates into CASSLGPHEQYF. Together with reference TRBV5-1 and TRBJ2-7, the CDR3 gives the full variable domain: KAGVTQTPRYLIKTRGQQVTLSCSPISGHRSVSWYQQTPGQGLQFLFEYFSETQRNKGNFPGRFSGRQFSNSRSEMNVSTLELGDSALYLCASSLGPHEQYFGPGTRLTVT.

This clone was observed a single time. The genes are TRBV30 and TRBJ2-1, with 8 positions matching TRBD2. The V segment lost 7 bases and the J segment 5 bases; nucleotides outside the gene matches: 7. Per the germline V gene, CDR1 is GTSNPN and CDR2 is SVGIG (reference sequence). This CDR3 has 13 amino acids. In DNA, the CDR3 is TGTGCCTCCTCCCGCGGGAGGCACAATGAGCAGTTCTTC. Amino acids: CASSRGRHNEQFF. Based on the CDR3 plus reference TRBV30 and TRBJ2-1, the full variable domain is SQTIHQWPATLVQPVGSPLSLECTVEGTSNPNLYWYRQAAGRGLQLLFYSVGIGQISSEVPQNLSASRPQDRQFILSSKKLLLSDSGFYLCASSRGRHNEQFFGPGTRLTVL.

V gene TRBV11-2 combines with J gene TRBJ2-1; 8 nucleotides match TRBD1. CDR1 SGHAT and CDR2 FQNNGV come from the germline V gene. Trimming removed 6 bases from V and 2 bases from J; junction bases left unmatched: 6. This CDR3 has 15 amino acids. The CDR3 region has the DNA TGTGCCAGCAGGGACGGACAGGGAACCTACAATGAGCAGTTCTTC. Translation: CASRDGQGTYNEQFF.

The chain couples TRBV6-5 to TRBJ2-7; D is uncertain. The CDR3 has 14 amino acids. CDR1 is MNHEY and CDR2 is SVGAGI in the germline V gene. V was pared by 4 bases and J by 12 bases, with 22 bases between. The CDR3 loop is CASSSSTSGYPRYF. The CDR3 nucleotides are TGTGCCAGCAGTTCTTCAACCTCAGGATATCCTCGGTACTTC.

The chain is built from TRBV4-3 and TRBJ1-5; TRBD1 might be the D (5 bases). Trimming shortened V by 4 bases and J by 5 bases, and 12 bases separated the two germline ends. This CDR3 has 14 residues. Per germline, CDR1 LGHNA and CDR2 YSLEER. CDR3 DNA: TGCGCCAGCAGCCTCAACGGGGGGGATCAGCCCCAGCATTTT. It encodes CASSLNGGDQPQHF.

This sequence joins TRBV6-6 and TRBJ2-7, with 7 bases aligning to TRBD2. Germline lookup yields CDR1 MNHNY and CDR2 SVGAGI (reference sequence). CDR3 length equals 14 residues. V lost 2 bases and J lost 3; bases outside the gene matches: 4. CDR3 sequence (DNA): TGTGCCAGCAGTTACGGGCGGGAGTTCTACGAGCAGTACTTC. Translating gives CASSYGREFYEQYF.

The chain recombines TRBV29-1 with TRBJ2-4; 7 bases fit TRBD2. After removal of 4 bases from V and 1 base from J, the junction contained 1 base not matched to a gene. CDR3 length: 13 amino acids. The germline V gene has CDR1 SQVTM and CDR2 ANQGSEA. CDR3 loop: CSVVGGAKNIQYF. The CDR3 bases are TGCAGCGTTGTCGGGGGGGCCAAAAACATTCAGTACTTC.

The count of this clone is one. The rearrangement uses TRBV6-1 and TRBJ2-7, with TRBD1 matching 9 bases. The junction had 2 bases not matched to a gene; V was cut back by 6 bases and J by 2 bases. CDR1 and CDR2 (germline): MNHNS, SASEGT. The CDR3 extends over 13 amino acids. This CDR3 is CASRGQGAYEQYF. CDR3 nucleotides: TGTGCCAGCAGGGGACAGGGAGCCTACGAGCAGTACTTC.

As to this clone: The same CDR3 can be traced to other DNA sequences in this sample. In nucleotides, the CDR3 is TGTGCCAGCAGCGTAGCTACTAGCGGGGATACGCAGTATTTT. Its protein product is CASSVATSGDTQYF. J is TRBJ2-3 and V is TRBV9, with 9 bases identical to TRBD2. CDR1 and CDR2 from the germline V gene are SGDLS and YYNGEE. This CDR3 has 14 residues. V was clipped by 0 bases and J by 6 bases; unmatched bases: 2. The variable domain in full, with the rest retrieved from reference TRBV9 and TRBJ2-3, is DSGVTQTPKHLITATGQRVTLRCSPRSGDLSVYWYQQSLDQGLQFLIQYYNGEERAKGNILERFSAQQFPDLHSELNLSSLELGDSALYFCASSVATSGDTQYFGPGTRLTVL.

This sequence joins TRBV6-6 and TRBJ2-7; possible D gene TRBD2, 6 bases. Germline CDR1 reads MNHNY; CDR2 reads SVGAGI (reference sequence). The CDR3 totals 13 residues. V gave up 6 bases and J gave up 7 bases, with 16 bases separating them. In DNA, the CDR3 is TGTGCCAGCAGCCTCCCCGGGGGTAGTGAGCAGTACTTC. This encodes CASSLPGGSEQYF.

The chain links TRBV28 to TRBJ1-5; 9 bases are a match to TRBD1. The CDR3 runs 15 residues. CDR1 MDHEN and CDR2 SYDVKM come from the germline V gene. V trimming: 3 bases; J trimming: 5 bases; junction bases outside the gene matches: 5. CDR3 sequence (DNA): TGTGCCAGCAGTTTTGGACAGGGGAAGGATCAGCCCCAGCATTTT. This translates into CASSFGQGKDQPQHF.

The gene calls are TRBV9 and TRBJ2-2, with a tentative D call TRBD2 (6 bases). Trimming cost V 4 bases and J 3 bases, with 16 bases left between them. This CDR3 has 16 residues. Germline V gene sequence: CDR1 SGDLS, CDR2 YYNGEE. CDR3 loop: CASSPRSGDDTGELFF. CDR3 sequence (DNA): TGTGCCAGCAGCCCTCGTTCGGGGGACGACACCGGGGAGCTGTTTTTT.